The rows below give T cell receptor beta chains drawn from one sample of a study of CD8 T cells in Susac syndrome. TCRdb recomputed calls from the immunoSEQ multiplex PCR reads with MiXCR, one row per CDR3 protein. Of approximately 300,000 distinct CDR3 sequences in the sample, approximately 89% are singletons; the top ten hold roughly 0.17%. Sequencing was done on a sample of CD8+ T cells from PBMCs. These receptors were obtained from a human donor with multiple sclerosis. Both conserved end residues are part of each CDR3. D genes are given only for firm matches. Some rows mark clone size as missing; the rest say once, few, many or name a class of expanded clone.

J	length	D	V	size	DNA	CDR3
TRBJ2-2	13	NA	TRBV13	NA	TGTGCCAGCAGCTTATTTATCACCGGGGAGCTGTTTTTT	CASSLFITGELFF
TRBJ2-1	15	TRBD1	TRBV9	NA	TGTGCCAGCAGCGATGGGACAGGGTGGAGCAATGAGCAGTTCTTC	CASSDGTGWSNEQFF
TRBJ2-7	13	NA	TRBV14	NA	TGTGCCAGCAGCCAAGATCGAGGAAACGAGCAGTACTTC	CASSQDRGNEQYF
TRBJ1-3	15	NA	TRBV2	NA	TGTGCCAGCAGGGCGGGCCAGAACTCTGGAAACACCATATATTTT	CASRAGQNSGNTIYF
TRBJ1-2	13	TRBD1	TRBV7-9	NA	TGTGCCAGCAGCCACGGGACAGGGGCCGGCTACACCTTC	CASSHGTGAGYTF
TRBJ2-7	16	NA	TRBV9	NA	TGTGCCAGCAGCCCCACCGGCGTTCTAAGCTCCTACGAGCAGTACTTC	CASSPTGVLSSYEQYF
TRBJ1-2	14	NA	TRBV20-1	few	TGCAGTGCTAGAGATCATCTGGACAGCTATGGCTACACCTTC	CSARDHLDSYGYTF
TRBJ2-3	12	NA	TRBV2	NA	TGTGCCAGCAGTGACGGACCTAATACGCAGTATTTT	CASSDGPNTQYF
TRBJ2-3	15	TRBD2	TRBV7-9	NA	TGTGCCAGCAGCCCTACGTGGACTAGCGAAGATACGCAGTATTTT	CASSPTWTSEDTQYF
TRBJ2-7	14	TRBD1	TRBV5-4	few	TGTGCCAGCAGCTTGGGGGACAGGGCCTACGAGCAGTACTTC	CASSLGDRAYEQYF
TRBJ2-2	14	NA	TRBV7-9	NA	TGTGCCAGCAGCTTAGCGGGGAAGAACGGGGAGCTGTTTTTT	CASSLAGKNGELFF